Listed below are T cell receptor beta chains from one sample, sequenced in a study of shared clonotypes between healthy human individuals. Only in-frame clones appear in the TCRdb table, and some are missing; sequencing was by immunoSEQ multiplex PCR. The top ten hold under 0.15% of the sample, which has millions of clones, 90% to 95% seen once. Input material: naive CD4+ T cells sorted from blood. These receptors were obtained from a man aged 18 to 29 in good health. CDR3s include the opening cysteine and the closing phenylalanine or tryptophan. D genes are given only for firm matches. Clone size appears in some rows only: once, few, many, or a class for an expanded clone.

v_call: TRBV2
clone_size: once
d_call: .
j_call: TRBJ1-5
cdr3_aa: CASSEQGRSSNQPQHF
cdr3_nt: TGTGCCAGCAGTGAACAGGGGCGGAGTAGCAATCAGCCCCAGCATTTT

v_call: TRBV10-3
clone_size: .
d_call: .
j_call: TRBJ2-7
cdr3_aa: CAISEQFYEQYF
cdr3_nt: TGTGCCATCAGTGAGCAGTTCTACGAGCAGTACTTC

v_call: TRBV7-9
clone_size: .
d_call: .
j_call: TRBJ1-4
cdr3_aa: CASSPDGATNEKLFF
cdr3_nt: TGTGCCAGCAGCCCGGACGGTGCAACTAATGAAAAACTGTTTTTT

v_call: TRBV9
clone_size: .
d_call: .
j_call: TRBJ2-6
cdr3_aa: CASSRSSGANVLTF
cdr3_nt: TGTGCCAGCAGCCGGAGCTCTGGGGCCAACGTCCTGACTTTC

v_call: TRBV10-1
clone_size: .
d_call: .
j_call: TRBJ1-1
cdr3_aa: CASSESPLTRGSRGTEAFF
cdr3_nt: TGCGCCAGCAGTGAGAGTCCTCTTACCCGGGGGTCAAGGGGCACTGAAGCTTTCTTT

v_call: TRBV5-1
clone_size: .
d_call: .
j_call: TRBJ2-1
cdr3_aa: CASSLIVEGRDIYEQFF
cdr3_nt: TGCGCCAGCAGCTTGATCGTGGAGGGGCGGGATATATATGAGCAGTTCTTC

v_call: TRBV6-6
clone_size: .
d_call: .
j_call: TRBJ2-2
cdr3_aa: CASSYPGITNTGELFF
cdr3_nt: TGTGCCAGCAGTTATCCGGGCATTACGAACACCGGGGAGCTGTTTTTT

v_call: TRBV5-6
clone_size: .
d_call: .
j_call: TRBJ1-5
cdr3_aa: CACFGGLVSNQPQHF
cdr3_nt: TGTGCCTGTTTCGGGGGTTTGGTTAGCAATCAGCCCCAGCATTTT

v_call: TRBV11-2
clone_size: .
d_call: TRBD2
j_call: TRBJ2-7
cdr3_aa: CASSSPSGGAYEQYF
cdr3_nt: TGTGCCAGCAGCTCGCCTAGCGGGGGGGCGTACGAGCAGTACTTC

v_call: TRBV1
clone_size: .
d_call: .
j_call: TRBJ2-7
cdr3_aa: CTSKQGNTYEQYF
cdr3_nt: TGCACCAGCAAGCAGGGGAACACCTACGAGCAGTACTTC

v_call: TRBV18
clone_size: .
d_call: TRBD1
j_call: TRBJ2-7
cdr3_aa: CASSPGQDHYEQYF
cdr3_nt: TGTGCCAGCTCACCAGGACAGGATCATTACGAGCAGTACTTC

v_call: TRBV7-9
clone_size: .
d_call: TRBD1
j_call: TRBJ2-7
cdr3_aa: CASSPWDRGQEQYF
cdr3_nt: TGTGCCAGCAGCCCTTGGGACAGGGGGCAAGAGCAGTACTTC

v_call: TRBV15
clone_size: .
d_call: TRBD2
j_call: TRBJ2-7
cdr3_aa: CATSRRGLAGTYEQYF
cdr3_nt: TGTGCCACCAGCAGACGCGGACTAGCGGGTACCTACGAGCAGTACTTC